This TCR beta chain was recorded in a study of early T cells in non-severe SARS-CoV-2 infection. In TCRdb, the 5' RACE reads were re-called with MiXCR into one record per CDR3 protein. This sample yields 75,000 to 80,000 distinct CDR3 sequences, of which approximately 10% are seen a single time; 9.5% to 15% belongs to the top ten. Trimming cost V 5 bases and J 0 bases, with 10 bases left between them. The germline gives CDR1 LGHNA, CDR2 YNFKEQ. The CDR3 extends over 14 amino acids. This clonotype originated in an adult who was a healthcare worker with PCR-confirmed SARS-CoV-2 infection or an uninfected control (not recorded which). The chain is built from TRBV4-2 and TRBJ2-5; D remains ambiguous. Sequences were derived from whole blood, sampled at baseline. Here the CDR3 reads CASSSGRDQETQYF. The DNA for the CDR3 is TGTGCCAGCAGCTCCGGACGGGACCAAGAGACCCAGTACTTC.